Listed here are 2 T cell receptor beta chains from one sample, sequenced in a study of blood T cell repertoires in COVID-19. Produced via immunoSEQ multiplex PCR; TCRdb's table is partial and in-frame only. Counted here are some 150,000 clones, approximately 84% occurring once; the ten biggest clones make up 1.6%. The specimen was PBMCs or T cells enriched from blood (not recorded which). Source of these receptors: a woman under 30 who had been exposed to COVID-19.

This chain uses TRBV18 with TRBJ2-2; D possibly corresponds to TRBD2 (5 bases). V lost 1 base and J lost 0, with 9 bases in between. The CDR3 is 16 amino acids. Germline CDR1 and CDR2: KGHSH and LQKENI. CDR3 region: CASSPLGGPNTGELFF. For the CDR3, the DNA is TGTGCCAGCTCACCACTTGGCGGGCCGAACACCGGGGAGCTGTTTTTT.

CDR3 region: CASSLDPSGSTGTTDTQYF. The CDR3 coding sequence is TGTGCCAGCAGCTTAGATCCCAGCGGGAGTACCGGGACCACAGATACGCAGTATTTT. The chain uses TRBV11-2 and TRBJ2-3, with TRBD2 identical over 8 bases. The CDR3 loop spans 19 amino acids. Trimming cost V 0 bases and J 2 bases; bases outside gene matches: 13. Per the germline V gene, CDR1 is SGHAT and CDR2 is FQNNGV.